This T cell receptor beta chain was profiled in a study of regulatory T cells in long-lasting Graves disease. On the study more broadly: Less than 3 months of antithyroid drugs had been taken by newly diagnosed Graves' patients.

Time point reported: newly diagnosed GD, antithyroid drugs for less than 3 months. The TCR library was prepared using RNA isolated from PBMCs. Enrollment of patients was through an endocrinology department in Xi'an, China. In this sample, this clonotype turned up many times. To make TCR beta libraries, researchers used iRepertoire HTBI primers and Arm-PCR of CDR3 regions. TCRdb reprocessed the multiplex PCR reads with MiXCR, giving one entry per CDR3 protein. The repertoire holds 410,000 or so distinct CDR3 sequences, with about 15% as singletons. Trimming removed 0 bases from V and 12 bases from J, with 16 bases in between. Germline loops: CDR1 SGHRS, CDR2 YFSETQ. CDR3 length: 14 residues. The same data also went into a second study, on T cells in Graves' hyperthyroidism and ophthalmopathy. That source reports: An initial round of RT-PCR targeting the TCR CDR3 relied on the HTBI primer set.

This specimen consisted of peripheral blood mononuclear cells (PBMCs), obtained at new diagnosis, from a patient treated with antithyroid drugs. The chain is built from TRBV5-1 and TRBJ2-1; the D gene is possibly TRBD2 (5 bases). The receptor was isolated from a woman in her thirties with Graves disease. The CDR3 bases are TGCGCCAGCAGCTTGGCCAATCGAGGGCTCTGGCAGTTCTTC. It codes for CASSLANRGLWQFF.